This T cell receptor beta chain stems from a study of CD8 T cells in ankylosing spondylitis. In germline, CDR1 is DFQATT, CDR2 SNEGSKA (reference sequence). Trimming took 3 bases from V and 3 from J; bases not matched to a gene: 7. The CDR3 is 15 residues long. TCRdb recomputed calls from the 5' RACE reads with MiXCR, one row per CDR3 protein. Found here are a few hundred thousand distinct CDR3 sequences, about 10% of them singletons; the top ten hold under 25%. The gene calls are TRBV20-1 and TRBJ2-3; TRBD2 agrees at 9 bases. The specimen sequenced was blood, either unsorted or a sorted T cell fraction (not recorded which). This receptor was obtained from a male donor with ankylosing spondylitis or in good health (not recorded which). The CDR3 nucleotides are TGCAGTGCTAGCCGGCCGGGACTAGCAACAGATACGCAGTATTTT. The encoded protein is CSASRPGLATDTQYF.